This T cell receptor (beta chain) came from a study of blood T cell repertoires in COVID-19. Per the original methods: Amplification from reference gene primers served as the basis for estimated nucleated cell counts. Clones were read by immunoSEQ multiplex PCR, and TCRdb kept only the in-frame ones, dropping some. V and J calls and clone size are given by that table; D and trimming were obtained from the DNA. The sample contains tens of thousands of clones, approximately 81% of which appear only once. A single count supports this clone. The CDR3 spans 12 residues. V was cut by 8 bases and J by 0 bases, with 8 bases left in between. Germline V CDR1 and CDR2: MDHEN, SYDVKM.

The chain combines TRBV28 with TRBJ2-7, with D possibly TRBD1 on 5 matching bases. The specimen was peripheral blood. The TCR originated in a man older than 75 with acute or convalescent COVID-19. This chain's CDR3 is CASQGVSYEQYF. The CDR3 DNA is TGTGCCAGCCAAGGGGTCTCCTACGAGCAGTACTTC.